This T cell receptor (beta chain) was sequenced during a study of T cell responses to AZD1222 COVID-19 vaccine. Whole-study findings and limits: Vaccine-related CD4 TCRs covered spike, predominating at 160-218 and 743-854. Vaccination with two AZD1222 doses was followed by a rise in Spike-specific TCR breadth and depth.

Assay: immunoSEQ multiplex PCR; the TCRdb copy retains only in-frame clones and omits some. The data show tens of thousands of clones, about 88% seen once. Concerning this clone itself: No antigen is known for it.

CDR3 length equals 20 residues. With 1 base clipped from V and 1 base from J, the junction kept 16 bases outside the gene matches. Germline values: CDR1 LNHDA, CDR2 SQIVND (reference sequence). Timing groups of about 4 and about 12 weeks for second doses were pooled. The sequence was obtained from an adult who received the AZD1222 COVID-19 vaccine. The source material was peripheral blood, sampled 28 days after the second AZD1222 dose. V gene TRBV19 combines with J gene TRBJ2-1; TRBD1 matches at 7 bases. The CDR3 coding sequence is TGTGCCAGTAGTATAGGGACGACAGGGAACCCGTTCGGGTCCTACAATGAGCAGTTCTTC. The encoded protein is CASSIGTTGNPFGSYNEQFF.